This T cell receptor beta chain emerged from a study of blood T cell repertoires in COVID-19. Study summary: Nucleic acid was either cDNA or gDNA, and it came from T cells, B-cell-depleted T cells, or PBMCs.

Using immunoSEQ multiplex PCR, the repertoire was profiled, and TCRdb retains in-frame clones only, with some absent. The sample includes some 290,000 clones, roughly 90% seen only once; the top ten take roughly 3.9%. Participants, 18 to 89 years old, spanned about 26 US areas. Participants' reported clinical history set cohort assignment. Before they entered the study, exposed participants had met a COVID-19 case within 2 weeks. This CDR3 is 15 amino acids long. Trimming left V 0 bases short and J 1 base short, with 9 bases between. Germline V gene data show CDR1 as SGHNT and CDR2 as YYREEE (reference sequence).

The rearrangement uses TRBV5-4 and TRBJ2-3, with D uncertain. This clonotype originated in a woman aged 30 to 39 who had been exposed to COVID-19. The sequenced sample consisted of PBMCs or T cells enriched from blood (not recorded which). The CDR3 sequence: CASSLGQARTDTQYF. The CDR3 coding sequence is TGTGCCAGCAGCTTGGGTCAGGCGCGCACAGATACGCAGTATTTT.